Listed below are T cell receptor beta chains from one sample, sequenced in a study of blood T cell repertoires in COVID-19. TCRdb keeps only in-frame clones here, not all; method: immunoSEQ multiplex PCR. This sample has 150,000 or so clones; about 88% occur once, and the top ten carry roughly 7%. Sequencing used PBMCs or T cells enriched from blood (not recorded which). The receptor source for this set is a woman aged 45-65 years who had recovered from COVID-19. Both conserved end residues are trimmed from each CDR3. The order of the fields is V gene, J gene, CDR3 protein.

v_call: TRBV11-2
j_call: TRBJ2-1
cdr3_aa: ASRFNTAGKDEQF

v_call: TRBV2
j_call: TRBJ1-1
cdr3_aa: ASSEYGGAF

v_call: TRBV11-2
j_call: TRBJ2-1
cdr3_aa: ASSLGTSGINEQF

v_call: TRBV14
j_call: TRBJ1-6
cdr3_aa: ASSAGGAYNSPLH

v_call: TRBV6-5
j_call: TRBJ2-7
cdr3_aa: ASSGPLSEQY

v_call: TRBV19
j_call: TRBJ1-5
cdr3_aa: ASSLRQSNQPQH

v_call: TRBV7-9
j_call: TRBJ2-1
cdr3_aa: ASSLWGDPADGQF

v_call: TRBV4-3
j_call: TRBJ2-7
cdr3_aa: ASSRGSGRYEQY

v_call: TRBV11-3
j_call: TRBJ2-3
cdr3_aa: ASSEEGAGDTQY

v_call: TRBV6-5
j_call: TRBJ1-5
cdr3_aa: ASRSSGTVDQPQH

v_call: TRBV4-2
j_call: TRBJ2-2
cdr3_aa: ASSQGIGEASLGELF

v_call: TRBV2
j_call: TRBJ2-7
cdr3_aa: ASSEGQGVLAGLDEQY

v_call: TRBV6-5
j_call: TRBJ2-3
cdr3_aa: ASRSGQGADTQY

v_call: TRBV19
j_call: TRBJ1-2
cdr3_aa: ASSIVDRGTTFYGYT

v_call: TRBV6-5
j_call: TRBJ2-7
cdr3_aa: ASGKRDRTSEQY

v_call: TRBV7-9
j_call: TRBJ2-7
cdr3_aa: ASSLSETAYEQY

v_call: TRBV5-1
j_call: TRBJ1-1
cdr3_aa: ASNDTPNTEAF